This T cell receptor (beta chain) was identified during a study of T cell clonality in common variable immunodeficiency (dated by TCRdb to the mid-2010s). For sequencing, equivalent amounts of genomic DNA were input from CVID and control samples. For every sample, a 60 bp segment covering the rearranged TCRbeta CDR3 region was amplified and then sequenced. The immunoSEQ assay, a bias-corrected multiplex PCR combined with high-throughput sequencing, was used to amplify TCRbeta. The published analysis was carried out like this. Each unique nucleotide sequence was treated as a clone and annotated with V, D and J genes, copy number and frequency. Sequences were labeled productive if in frame, and non-productive if out of frame or containing stop codons. As previously described, Shannon's entropy was used to calculate clonality. The predicted amino acid sequences of productive clones were used to derive the mean CDR3 Kyte-Doolittle hydropathy. Scaled V gene usage was hierarchically clustered using Manhattan distance and complete linkage with the R hclust function. Sharing of clones by CDR3 amino acid sequence was evaluated by resampling 12 repertoires per group over 100 rounds. Repertoires were searched for 65 to 75 published EBV-specific and 245 published CMV-specific TCRbeta sequences. A couple of CVID samples that yielded fewer than 10,000 sequences were excluded from the analysis, so fewer than 45 CVID repertoires were retained. TCRdb holds this immuneACCESS table with in-frame rearrangements only. Some clones are missing; in checked studies, unresolved V genes explain under half, and the rest has no known cause. That table is the source of V, J and clone size, and D and trimming were worked out from the DNA. This sample has roughly 48,000 clones in the table, none counted a single time. The top ten constitute 3% to 3.5% of the sample.

The sample holds many counts of this clone. What antigen it recognizes has not been identified. The CDR3 is cut off 3 residues early in the read; its end comes from the germline J gene. The full study reports these points: Even though DNA input was the same, control samples had an average of approximately 82,000 unique sequences each, compared with some 32,000 in CVID samples. CVID TCRbeta sequences reportedly showed fewer deletions and N-nucleotide insertions and lacked highly modified clones with 13 or more V deletions. Correlations of repertoire features with clinical complications were constrained by heterogeneity among patients within the CVID cohort. It was noted by the authors that sequencing of the repertoires of T cell subpopulations would be needed to clarify the cause of the increased clonality in CVID. TCRbeta clonality was higher in CVID subjects than in healthy controls (t-test p = 0.018), and the increase was most characteristic of about a third of subjects. CVID subjects shared fewer TCRbeta clones with each other than healthy controls did (p < 0.0001).

For CDR1 and CDR2, the germline V gene (reference sequence) lists DFQATT and SNEGSKA. V is cut by 6 bases and J by 1 base, and the space between the germline ends is 11 bases. CDR3 length: 13 amino acids, cysteine to phenylalanine. The DNA shown is the part of the CDR3 that was read: 30 bases, in frame from base 1. Predominantly Caucasian heritage was noted among both the CVID patients and the healthy controls. Heparinized peripheral whole blood samples of about 5 to 8.5 ml were collected from each donor. Genomic DNA from adults with common variable immune deficiency (CVID) and from healthy adult controls was the source for sequencing TCRbeta CDR3 repertoires. A total of 22 healthy adult volunteers (about twelve female and ten or so male; age range roughly 23 to 66 years, mean age about 34) were included in the control group. Diluted blood was density-centrifuged over Hypaque 1077 or Ficoll-Paque to isolate peripheral blood mononuclear cells. Genomic DNA was extracted from unsorted mononuclear cells by Qiagen column purification or by a centrifugation-based method.

This TCR came from a person between 18 and 70 years old in good health. The specimen was peripheral blood mononuclear cells. The V gene is TRBV20-1 and the J gene is TRBJ2-3; a weak D assignment points to TRBD1 (7 bases agree). CDR3 DNA (partial): TGCAGTGCGGAGGGGGCGGGCACAGATACG. Translated, it gives CSAEGAGTDT. The entire CDR3 is CSAEGAGTDTQYF.